This entry describes one T cell receptor (beta chain). Method: immunoSEQ multiplex PCR; TCRdb's copy keeps in-frame clones and lacks some. The sample shows about 140,000 clones, around 89% of them seen only once. This sample was taken from a study of blood T cell repertoires in COVID-19. In the study overall: Spain, Italy and the United States supplied samples that represented acute and convalescent COVID-19. Sources were T cells, B-cell-depleted T cells, or PBMCs; the material itself was cDNA or gDNA.

With 6 bases removed from V and 4 bases from J, the gap between germline ends came to 12 bases. The CDR3 consists of 14 residues. Per germline, CDR1 KGHDR and CDR2 SFDVKD. The source of this sequence is a man aged 55-75 years with active or convalescent COVID-19. This chain uses TRBV24-1 with TRBJ1-3, with D unclear. Material: peripheral blood. The CDR3 region is CATSRQVAGNTIYF. CDR3 in DNA: TGTGCCACCAGTCGTCAGGTCGCAGGAAACACCATATATTTT.